These 2 T cell receptor beta chains originate from one sample sequenced in a study of T-cell reconstitution after alpha-beta-depleted transplantation in children. It was with unique molecular identifiers that the TCRbeta library was prepared. TCRdb ran MiXCR on the PCR reads and lists one entry per CDR3 protein. This table has roughly 300,000 distinct CDR3 sequences, 10% appearing once. The sample in question was PBMCs from the stem cell graft donor, obtained from the stem cell graft. These receptors came from a human donor who donated a stem cell graft to a child with acute lymphoblastic leukemia.

This clonotype showed up just a few times. This CDR3 reads CASSTWDSYEQYF. The CDR3 nucleotides read TGTGCCAGTAGTACATGGGACAGCTACGAGCAGTACTTC. V is TRBV19 and J is TRBJ2-7; 7 bases fit TRBD1. After removal of 4 bases from V and 3 bases from J, the junction contained 3 bases not matched to a gene. This CDR3 is built from 13 residues. Germline-derived CDR1 and CDR2 are LNHDA and SQIVND (reference sequence).

The J gene is TRBJ1-1, the V gene TRBV10-2, with no clear D. In germline, CDR1 is WSHSY, CDR2 SAAADI. The V end lost 2 bases, the J end lost 6 bases, and 16 bases lay between the germline ends. This CDR3 comprises 15 residues. The chain's CDR3 is CASSERLAQNSEAFF. For the CDR3, the DNA is TGCGCCAGCAGTGAGAGATTGGCTCAAAACTCTGAAGCTTTCTTT.